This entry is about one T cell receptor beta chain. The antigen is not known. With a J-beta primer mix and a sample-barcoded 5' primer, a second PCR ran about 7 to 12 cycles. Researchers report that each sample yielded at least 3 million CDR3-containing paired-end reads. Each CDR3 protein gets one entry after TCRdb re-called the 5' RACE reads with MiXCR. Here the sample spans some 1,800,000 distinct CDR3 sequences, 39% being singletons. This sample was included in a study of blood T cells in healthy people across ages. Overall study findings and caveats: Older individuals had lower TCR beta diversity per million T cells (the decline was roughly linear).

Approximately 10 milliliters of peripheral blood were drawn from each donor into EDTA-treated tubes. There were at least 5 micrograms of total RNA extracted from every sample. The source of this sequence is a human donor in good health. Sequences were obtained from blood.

The DNA of the CDR3 is TGCGCCAGCAGCTTGAGCAGGGTTTCCAATGAGCAGTTCTTC. Translated, it gives CASSLSRVSNEQFF. The chain carries TRBV5-1 and TRBJ2-1; the D gene is possibly TRBD1 (5 bases). Trimming removed 1 base at V and 6 bases at J, with 11 bases between. CDR3 length: 14 amino acids. CDR1 SGHRS and CDR2 YFSETQ come from the germline V gene.